This TCR beta chain was found in a study of blood T cell repertoires in COVID-19. The method was immunoSEQ multiplex PCR; TCRdb's version includes in-frame clones alone and lacks a portion of them. The sample includes hundreds of thousands of clones, around 85% of them seen just once. The CDR3 is made up of 14 amino acids. The V segment lost 2 bases and the J segment 3 bases; nucleotides outside the gene matches: 4. Germline CDR1 and CDR2: LNHDA and SQIVND (reference sequence). The TCR was taken from a woman under 40 who had recovered from COVID-19. The chain carries TRBV19 and TRBJ2-7; 7 nucleotides agree with TRBD2. Material: peripheral blood. The CDR3 sequence: CASSISGTYYEQYF. The CDR3, as DNA: TGTGCCAGTAGTATAAGCGGGACCTACTACGAGCAGTACTTC.